Below are 27 T cell receptor beta chains sequenced from a single sample in a study of T cell repertoires in cytomegalovirus infection. TCRdb reprocessed the reads via MiXCR and lists one record per CDR3 protein. The sample records approximately 350,000 distinct CDR3 sequences, roughly a third being singletons. These TCRs' antigens remain unknown. The sequencing used cultured PBMCs, collected from culture after CMV antigen stimulation. The receptor set was obtained from a human donor in good health (CMV status not recorded). Some clones in this sample may be carry-over from other donors' samples.

The sample holds many counts of this clonotype. The V gene is TRBV10-1, the J gene TRBJ2-1, with 9 bases lining up with TRBD2. CDR1 and CDR2 from the germline V gene are WNHNN and SYGVQD (reference sequence). V shed 5 bases and J 5 bases; nucleotides not matched to a gene: 13. The CDR3 length is 17 residues. CDR3 sequence reads: CASSPIAGAGTHNEQFF. The CDR3 nucleotides are TGCGCCAGCAGTCCCATAGCGGGAGCGGGTACCCACAATGAGCAGTTCTTC.

This chain links TRBV4-1 with TRBJ1-1, with D possibly TRBD1 on 6 matching bases. This CDR3 spans 15 amino acids. Trimming took off 5 bases at V and 3 bases at J, with 16 bases between the two ends. CDR1 is MGHRA, CDR2 YSYEKL, per germline. Here the CDR3 DNA reads TGCGCCAGCAGCTCTAGCGGGGGCAAGGACACTGAAGCTTTCTTT. This codes for CASSSSGGKDTEAFF.

CDR3: CSARDATNEKLFF. CDR3 coding DNA: TGCAGCGCCCGAGACGCAACTAATGAAAAACTGTTTTTT. The V call is TRBV20-1, the J call TRBJ1-4; D is undetermined. CDR1 DFQATT and CDR2 SNEGSKA come from the germline V gene (reference sequence). There are 13 residues in the CDR3.

J is TRBJ2-1 and V is TRBV6-2 or TRBV6-3, with TRBD2 identical over 9 bases. CDR3 length equals 14 residues. Germline CDR1 and CDR2: MNHEY and SVGEGT. V shed 0 bases, J shed 10 bases, and the junction held 4 bases outside the gene matches. The CDR3 DNA reads TGTGCCAGCAGTTACTCTAGCGGGAGCAGGGAGCAGTTCTTC. It yields the protein CASSYSSGSREQFF.

The rearrangement uses TRBV7-2 and TRBJ2-3, with 11 bases matching TRBD1. CDR3 length: 15 amino acids. Trimming took 5 bases from V and 4 from J; bases not matched to a gene: 5. Germline V lookup: CDR1 SGHTA, CDR2 FQGNSA. In DNA, the CDR3 is TGTGCCAGCAGCCCGGGACAGGGGGTCCCAGATACGCAGTATTTT. It yields the protein CASSPGQGVPDTQYF.

This clonotype was found many times. V is TRBV7-2 and J is TRBJ2-1; D is ambiguous. Germline V gene data show CDR1 as SGHTA and CDR2 as FQGNSA. V dropped 6 bases and J dropped 8 bases, with 8 bases sitting between them. There are 11 residues in the CDR3. CDR3 DNA: TGTGCCAGCAGACTGATAGATGAGCAGTTCTTC. This codes for CASRLIDEQFF.

This chain links TRBV10-2 with TRBJ2-2; a possible D gene is TRBD1 (6 bases). V dropped 8 bases and J dropped 5 bases, with 21 bases sitting between them. CDR3 size: 16 residues. CDR1 is WSHSY, CDR2 SAAADI, per germline. CDR3 coding DNA: TGCGCCAGCGCCTGGGAGAGGGCAGGGGCGACCGGGGAGCTGTTTTTT. Protein: CASAWERAGATGELFF.

The chain uses TRBV7-2 and TRBJ2-1; the match to TRBD2 covers 8 bases. CDR1 is SGHTA, CDR2 FQGNSA, per germline. V lost 7 bases and J lost 5; bases outside the gene matches: 13. The CDR3 contains 16 residues. CDR3 nucleotide sequence: TGTGCCAGCAAGCTTAGCCCGAGTAGCGGGAACAATGAGCAGTTCTTC. This sequence encodes CASKLSPSSGNNEQFF.

V and J are TRBV27 and TRBJ2-7; D may be TRBD1 (5 bases). Trimming removed 5 bases at V and 8 bases at J, with 22 bases between. The CDR3 totals 15 residues. Germline values: CDR1 MNHEY, CDR2 SMNVEV (reference sequence). The CDR3 DNA is TGTGCCAGCAGTCCCCGCTCAGACCTAGACAGAAAGCAGTACTTC. Its protein product is CASSPRSDLDRKQYF.

The chain combines TRBV2 with TRBJ2-6; 7 bases agree with TRBD1. The V gene's germline CDR1 is SNHLY and CDR2 FYNNEI. The CDR3 consists of 17 residues. With 3 bases clipped from V and 0 bases from J, the junction kept 5 bases outside the gene matches. The CDR3 protein is CASSEDRTRSGANVLTF. The DNA for the CDR3 is TGTGCCAGCAGTGAGGACAGGACACGCTCTGGGGCCAACGTCCTGACTTTC.

J is TRBJ2-3 and V is TRBV7-2, with a weak D call TRBD1 (5 bases). The V and J ends lost 5 bases and 0 bases respectively, with 15 bases between them. CDR1 SGHTA and CDR2 FQGNSA come from the germline V gene. The CDR3 loop spans 16 amino acids. CDR3 coding DNA: TGTGCCAGCAGCCTGGGGCAGGCCACTAGCACAGATACGCAGTATTTT. It yields the protein CASSLGQATSTDTQYF.

This clonotype was found a few times. CDR3: CASSLSDGYGYTF. The CDR3 DNA reads TGTGCCAGCAGCCTCTCGGACGGCTATGGCTACACCTTC. The J gene is TRBJ1-2, the V gene TRBV7-8; D is undetermined. The CDR3 is 13 amino acids. Trimming removed 5 bases at V and 4 bases at J, with 11 bases between. Germline lookup yields CDR1 SGHVS and CDR2 FQNEAQ.

The chain carries TRBV27 and TRBJ1-3; D not certain. CDR1 is MNHEY, CDR2 SMNVEV, per germline (reference sequence). This CDR3 has 15 residues. V was trimmed by 5 bases and J by 7 bases, leaving 18 bases between them. The CDR3: CASSRTDPRRNTIYF. Here the CDR3 DNA reads TGTGCCAGCAGTAGGACCGATCCCAGGCGGAACACCATATATTTT.

This rearrangement joins TRBV20-1 to TRBJ2-7; 9 bases line up with TRBD1. This CDR3 is built from 15 residues. V shed 1 base, J shed 5 bases, and the junction held 9 bases outside the gene matches. Germline V gene sequence: CDR1 DFQATT, CDR2 SNEGSKA (reference sequence). DNA of the CDR3: TGCAGTGCTAGAGCCCGGGACAGGGTCTTCCACGAGCAGTACTTC. This encodes CSARARDRVFHEQYF.

DNA for the CDR3: TGTGCCAGCAGCTTTGGCGGGACAGGGACCGGGAATGAGCAGTTCTTC. Its translation: CASSFGGTGTGNEQFF. The chain employs TRBV5-4 and TRBJ2-1; TRBD1 matches at 9 bases. The germline CDR1 and CDR2 sequences are SGHNT and YYREEE (reference sequence). This CDR3 comprises 16 residues. Trimming took 2 bases from V and 7 from J; bases not matched to a gene: 10.

A few counts support this clonotype. V gene TRBV7-6 combines with J gene TRBJ1-5; possibly TRBD1 for D (5 bases). The V end lost 1 base, the J end lost 3 bases, and 10 bases lay between the germline ends. Germline lookup yields CDR1 SGHVS and CDR2 FNYEAQ. This CDR3 has 15 amino acids. The CDR3 spells CASSLDRGTNQPQHF. Written as DNA, the CDR3 is TGTGCCAGCAGCTTAGATAGGGGAACCAATCAGCCCCAGCATTTT.

This clonotype was seen only once. The chain carries TRBV5-1 and TRBJ1-1; maybe TRBD1 (5 bases). Trimming removed 1 base at V and 5 bases at J, with 15 bases between. This CDR3 is built from 15 residues. Germline values: CDR1 SGHRS, CDR2 YFSETQ. CDR3 sequence: CASSLRCTEGTEAFF. DNA for the CDR3: TGCGCCAGCAGCTTGAGGTGTACCGAGGGGACTGAAGCTTTCTTT. Full variable domain (rest looked up from reference TRBV5-1 and TRBJ1-1): KAGVTQTPRYLIKTRGQQVTLSCSPISGHRSVSWYQQTPGQGLQFLFEYFSETQRNKGNFPGRFSGRQFSNSRSEMNVSTLELGDSALYLCASSLRCTEGTEAFFGQGTRLTVV.

The chain combines TRBV6-2 or TRBV6-3 with TRBJ2-1; D call uncertain. This CDR3 is 16 amino acids long. Trimming stripped 2 bases from V and 8 bases from J, with 19 bases between. Germline CDR1 and CDR2: MNHEY and SVGEGT. CDR3 sequence: CASSYGLDSRLYEQFF. The CDR3 nucleotides are TGTGCCAGCAGTTACGGTTTGGATAGCCGGCTATATGAGCAGTTCTTC.

This clonotype was observed a handful of times. A read error may produce the germline difference seen at one junction end. V and J are TRBV7-2 and TRBJ2-1; TRBD1 is a possible D gene (6 bases). The length of the CDR3 is 13 residues. Germline CDR1 and CDR2: SGHTA and FQGNSA. The CDR3 nucleotides read TGTGCCAGCAGCTTGGGGGTGACGGGACACGGACTCTTC. This encodes CASSLGVTGHGLF.

A few counts support this clonotype. This sequence joins TRBV6-1 and TRBJ2-7; TRBD2 matches 13 bases. Germline lookup yields CDR1 MNHNS and CDR2 SASEGT. V lost 6 bases to trimming and J lost 2 bases; unmatched junction nucleotides: 7. The CDR3 contains 16 residues. The CDR3 reads CASSPRTSGSPYEQYF. The CDR3 coding sequence is TGTGCCAGCAGCCCCAGGACTAGCGGGAGCCCCTACGAGCAGTACTTC.

The chain combines TRBV7-6 with TRBJ2-5; no clear D. V was trimmed by 0 bases and J by 3 bases, leaving 20 bases between them. This CDR3 region has 18 residues. CDR1 is SGHVS, CDR2 FNYEAQ, per germline. The CDR3 is CASSLALVTIVDKETQYF. The CDR3 DNA reads as TGTGCCAGCAGCTTAGCGCTGGTCACAATAGTGGATAAAGAGACCCAGTACTTC.

V usage is TRBV19 and J usage is TRBJ2-2; a weak D match, TRBD2 (6 bases). V lost 4 bases and J lost 4, with 13 bases in between. CDR1 and CDR2 from the germline V gene are LNHDA and SQIVND (reference sequence). The CDR3 spans 15 residues. CDR3 in DNA: TGTGCCAGTAGTACTGACGGGAGAGGCACCGGGGAGCTGTTTTTT. Encoded protein: CASSTDGRGTGELFF.

The chain combines TRBV15 with TRBJ1-4, with 8 bases aligning to TRBD1. The J segment lost 5 bases and the V segment lost 2 bases, leaving 4 bases of the junction unmatched. Germline CDR1 and CDR2: LNHNV and YYDKDF (reference sequence). The CDR3 runs to 15 residues. CDR3 coding DNA: TGTGCCACCAGCAGAAGGACAGGGTGGAATGAAAAACTGTTTTTT. It is translated as CATSRRTGWNEKLFF.

The V gene is TRBV29-1, the J gene TRBJ2-7; a possible D gene is TRBD1 (6 bases). The CDR3 extends over 11 amino acids. From germline, CDR1 is SQVTM and CDR2 ANQGSEA. V was trimmed by 7 bases and J by 6 bases, leaving 13 bases between them. CDR3 protein: CSAAGAGEQYV. The CDR3 coding sequence is TGCAGCGCCGCAGGGGCCGGCGAGCAGTACGTC.

This clonotype was seen many times. The rearrangement uses TRBV7-8 and TRBJ2-3; 7 bases map to TRBD2. The CDR3 length is 16 residues. The V and J ends lost 5 bases and 5 bases, in that order; junction bases with no gene match: 13. Germline CDR1 is SGHVS and CDR2 is FQNEAQ. DNA of the CDR3: TGTGCCAGCAGCCCTACAAGACGGACTAGTCTAGATACGCAGTATTTT. This codes for CASSPTRRTSLDTQYF.

This clonotype was picked up many times. The chain uses TRBV7-6 and TRBJ2-7; TRBD2 might be the D (6 bases). Germline-derived CDR1 and CDR2 are SGHVS and FNYEAQ. The CDR3 consists of 15 residues. Trimming shortened V by 2 bases and J by 3 bases, and 14 bases separated the two germline ends. The CDR3 here is CASSLLLAEHYEQYF. The CDR3 DNA reads as TGTGCCAGCAGCTTATTATTAGCGGAACACTACGAGCAGTACTTC.

Only a few counts were recorded for this clonotype. The chain couples TRBV7-2 to TRBJ2-1; D may be TRBD2 (6 bases). With 1 base removed from V and 8 bases from J, the gap between germline ends came to 18 bases. The CDR3 consists of 16 residues. Germline V gene data show CDR1 as SGHTA and CDR2 as FQGNSA. CDR3 in DNA: TGTGCCAGCAGCTTAGTGACTGGGACTGCCCCCCATGAGCAGTTCTTC. Its translation is CASSLVTGTAPHEQFF. The full variable domain, its missing parts supplied by reference TRBV7-2 and TRBJ2-1, is GAGVSQSPSNKVTEKGKDVELRCDPISGHTALYWYRQSLGQGLEFLIYFQGNSAPDKSGLPSDRFSAERTGGSVSTLTIQRTQQEDSAVYLCASSLVTGTAPHEQFFGPGTRLTVL.